A selection of T cell receptor beta chains follows, all from one sample in a study of cytomegalovirus exposure and HLA in healthy donors. Assay used: immunoSEQ multiplex PCR; TCRdb lists only in-frame clones, some missing. In total, the table holds 180,000 or so clones. The specimen was PBMCs. These receptors originate from a boy younger than 18 in good health and CMV-seronegative. Each CDR3 is given with its conserved first and last residue. D genes are given only for firm matches.

>NA|TRBV6-5|TRBJ1-6
CASSYSPARALHF
TGTGCCAGCAGTTACTCCCCAGCCAGGGCCCTCCACTTT
>NA|TRBV6-1|TRBJ2-4
CASSEGQGLAKNIQYF
TGTGCCAGCAGTGAAGGCCAGGGGCTAGCCAAAAACATTCAGTACTTC
>TRBD2|TRBV2|TRBJ2-3
CASSGLAIDTQYF
TGTGCCAGCAGCGGACTAGCAATAGATACGCAGTATTTT
>NA|TRBV27|TRBJ1-1
CASSRVGNTEAFF
TGTGCCAGCAGCAGGGTGGGGAACACTGAAGCTTTCTTT
>NA|TRBV30|TRBJ1-4
CAWGNRVTNEKLFF
TGTGCCTGGGGGAACAGGGTCACTAATGAAAAACTGTTTTTT
>NA|TRBV2|TRBJ1-3
CASSRKQDTIYF
TGTGCCAGCAGTAGAAAACAGGACACCATATATTTT
>TRBD2|TRBV2|TRBJ2-1
CATLTSGGAGEQFF
TGTGCCACACTGACTAGCGGGGGGGCCGGTGAGCAGTTCTTC
>TRBD1|TRBV27|TRBJ1-6
CASSSGTGGAGSPLHF
TGTGCCAGCAGTAGCGGGACAGGGGGCGCCGGTTCACCCCTCCACTTT
>NA|TRBV7-2|TRBJ2-1
CASSSPVYNEQFF
TGTGCCAGCAGCTCCCCAGTCTACAATGAGCAGTTCTTC
>NA|TRBV19|TRBJ2-7
CASSIESAAGDEQYF
TGTGCCAGTAGTATAGAGAGTGCGGCAGGGGACGAGCAGTACTTC
>NA|TRBV7-6|TRBJ1-1
CASSLVPGHLNTEAFF
TGTGCCAGCAGCTTAGTCCCGGGACACCTGAACACTGAAGCTTTCTTT
>NA|TRBV27|TRBJ2-1
CASSLSIAEGQFF
TGTGCCAGCAGTTTATCGATAGCGGAGGGGCAGTTCTTC
>NA|TRBV4-1|TRBJ1-1
CASSSWTARNTEAFF
TGCGCCAGCAGCTCTTGGACAGCCAGAAACACTGAAGCTTTCTTT
>TRBD1|TRBV2|TRBJ1-4
CASSDWDRLPNEKLFF
TGTGCCAGCAGTGATTGGGACAGGTTGCCTAATGAAAAACTGTTTTTT
>NA|TRBV5-6|TRBJ2-3
CASTSGDTQYF
TGTGCCAGCACGAGCGGAGATACGCAGTATTTT
>TRBD1|TRBV9|TRBJ2-2
CASSSPGQLPRGELFF
TGTGCCAGCAGCTCTCCGGGACAGCTACCACGCGGGGAGCTGTTTTTT
>NA|TRBV28|TRBJ1-5
CASSLSGGRVGSNQPQHF
TGTGCCAGCAGCTTGTCCGGGGGGCGGGTTGGGAGCAATCAGCCCCAGCATTTT
>NA|TRBV13|TRBJ2-7
CASSSQAGSYEQYF
TGTGCCAGCAGCTCTCAGGCGGGGTCCTACGAGCAGTACTTC
>NA|TRBV6-1|TRBJ1-5
CASSEYRGGRAQHF
TGTGCCAGCAGTGAATATCGAGGGGGTCGGGCCCAGCATTTT
>TRBD1|TRBV27|TRBJ2-2
CASSSFGTGGTGELFF
TGTGCCAGCAGTTCCTTCGGGACAGGGGGAACCGGGGAGCTGTTTTTT
>TRBD2|TRBV10-3|TRBJ2-5
CAISELGTREKETQYF
TGTGCCATCAGTGAGTTGGGGACTAGGGAAAAAGAGACCCAGTACTTC
>NA|TRBV5-1|TRBJ2-7
CASSRGHGKVLDEQYF
TGCGCCAGCAGCCGCGGACACGGAAAAGTTCTCGACGAGCAGTACTTC
>NA|TRBV5-5|TRBJ2-2
CASSWTTGELFF
TGTGCCAGCAGCTGGACTACCGGGGAGCTGTTTTTT
>NA|TRBV6-5|TRBJ1-1
CASSLSHANTEAFF
TGTGCCAGCAGTTTGTCACACGCGAACACTGAAGCTTTCTTT
>NA|TRBV27|TRBJ1-5
CASSLRDNNQPQHF
TGTGCCAGCAGCCTCCGGGACAACAATCAGCCCCAGCATTTT
>NA|TRBV7-8|TRBJ1-2
CASSLVVANYGYTF
TGTGCCAGCAGCTTAGTCGTAGCTAACTATGGCTACACCTTC
>NA|TRBV7-3|TRBJ2-2
CASSLTPSRPGELFF
TGTGCCAGCAGCTTAACGCCTAGCCGCCCCGGGGAGCTGTTTTTT
>TRBD1|TRBV9|TRBJ1-4
CASSPRQGWNEKLFF
TGTGCCAGCAGCCCGCGACAGGGGTGGAATGAAAAACTGTTTTTT
>NA|TRBV5-1|TRBJ2-3
CASRDGGTDTQYF
TGCGCCAGCAGGGATGGAGGCACAGATACGCAGTATTTT
>TRBD2|TRBV27|TRBJ2-7
CASSPASGASYEQYF
TGTGCCAGCAGTCCTGCCAGCGGGGCTTCCTACGAGCAGTACTTC
>NA|TRBV5-1|TRBJ1-2
CASSLETVDGYTF
TGCGCCAGCAGCTTGGAGACAGTTGATGGCTACACCTTC
>TRBD2|TRBV5-4|TRBJ2-3
CASSGYLTSGGTDTQYF
TGTGCCAGCAGCGGATACTTGACTAGCGGGGGCACAGATACGCAGTATTTT
>NA|TRBV6-1|TRBJ1-5
CASSEGQTSNQPQHF
TGTGCCAGCAGTGAAGGCCAGACAAGCAATCAGCCCCAGCATTTT
>NA|TRBV29-1|TRBJ2-1
CSADNEQFF
TGCAGCGCTGACAATGAGCAGTTCTTC
>TRBD1|TRBV6-5|TRBJ2-2
CASRYSTGSLGGELFF
TGTGCCAGCAGATACTCGACAGGGTCGCTAGGCGGGGAGCTGTTTTTT
>NA|TRBV20-1|TRBJ2-7
CSASLEQYF
TGCAGTGCTAGTTTAGAGCAGTACTTC
>NA|TRBV5-1|TRBJ2-7
CASSLDGNYEQYF
TGCGCCAGCAGCCTGGACGGTAATTACGAGCAGTACTTC
>TRBD1|TRBV25-1|TRBJ1-1
CASRTGATEAFF
TGTGCCAGCAGAACAGGGGCCACTGAAGCTTTCTTT
>TRBD1|TRBV30|TRBJ2-7
CAWRYRGRYEQYF
TGTGCCTGGCGTTACAGGGGGCGATACGAGCAGTACTTC
>NA|TRBV6-1|TRBJ2-7
CASSDGESVVYEQYF
TGTGCCAGCAGTGATGGGGAGTCCGTCGTCTACGAGCAGTACTTC
>NA|TRBV18|TRBJ2-7
CASSAGLSYEQYF
TGTGCCAGCTCAGCCGGACTCTCCTACGAGCAGTACTTC
>NA|TRBV7-3|TRBJ2-3
CASRLRARESDTQYF
TGTGCCAGCAGGCTCCGGGCGCGGGAATCAGATACGCAGTATTTT
>NA|TRBV18|TRBJ1-1
CASSPSVNTEAFF
TGTGCCAGCTCACCATCGGTGAACACTGAAGCTTTCTTT